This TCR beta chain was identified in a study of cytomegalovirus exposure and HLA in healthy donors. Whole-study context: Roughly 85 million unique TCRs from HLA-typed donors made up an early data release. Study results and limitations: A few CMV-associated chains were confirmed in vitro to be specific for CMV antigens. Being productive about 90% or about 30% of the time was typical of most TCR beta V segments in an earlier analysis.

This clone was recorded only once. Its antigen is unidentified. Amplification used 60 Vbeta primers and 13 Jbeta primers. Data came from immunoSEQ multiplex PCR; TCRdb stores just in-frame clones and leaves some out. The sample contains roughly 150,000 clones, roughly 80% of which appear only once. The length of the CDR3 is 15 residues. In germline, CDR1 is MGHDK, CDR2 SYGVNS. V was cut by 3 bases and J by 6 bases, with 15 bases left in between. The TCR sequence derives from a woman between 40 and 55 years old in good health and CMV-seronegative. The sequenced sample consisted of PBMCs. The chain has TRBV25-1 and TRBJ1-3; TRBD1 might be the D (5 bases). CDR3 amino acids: CASSDTKQVVNTIYF. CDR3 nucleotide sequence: TGTGCCAGCAGTGACACCAAACAGGTGGTAAACACCATATATTTT.